This T cell receptor beta chain derives from a study of blood T cell repertoires in COVID-19. With 1 base removed from V and 0 bases from J, the gap between germline ends came to 10 bases. The germline gives CDR1 SGHVS, CDR2 FQNEAQ. CDR3 length: 15 amino acids. Only in-frame clones appear in the TCRdb table, and some are missing; sequencing was by immunoSEQ multiplex PCR. The table records some 65,000 clones, under 85% of them present only once. The receptor was isolated from a woman older than 75 with acute or convalescent COVID-19. Sequencing was performed on peripheral blood. The J gene is TRBJ2-7, the V gene TRBV7-8, with TRBD2 as a possible D gene (7 bases). The CDR3 protein is CASSLGGGSSYEQYF. DNA for the CDR3: TGTGCCAGCAGCTTAGGCGGGGGCAGCTCCTACGAGCAGTACTTC.